The clone carrying this T cell receptor (beta chain) turned up a few times. Its antigen is not identified. This entry comes from a study of T cells after yellow fever vaccination. Regarding the study as a whole: Repertoires sorted by FACS could include abundant clonotypes that are contaminants from the bulk population.

5'RACE template switching produced TCR cDNA carrying a universal primer site and UMIs. One entry per CDR3 protein, called by TCRdb with MiXCR from the 5' RACE reads. The sample contains about 550,000 distinct CDR3 sequences, about 19% of which appear only once. The CDR3 runs to 14 residues. The V segment lost 3 bases and the J segment 4 bases; nucleotides outside the gene matches: 5. The sequencing here drew on PBMCs, taken 15 days after the yellow fever booster vaccination. This clonotype was obtained from a young man who received the YFV17D yellow fever vaccine. The chain combines TRBV12-3 or TRBV12-4 with TRBJ2-7, with 8 bases lining up with TRBD2. This CDR3 is CASSLDSGIYEQYF. The CDR3 DNA sequence: TGTGCCAGCAGTTTGGATAGCGGGATATACGAGCAGTACTTC.